What follows are 12 T cell receptor beta chains derived from one specimen sequenced in a study of OX40 agonist ivuxolimab in advanced cancers. Generated by immunoSEQ multiplex PCR, the TCRdb table keeps only in-frame clones and is missing some. Found here are about 40,000 clones, roughly 91% of them singletons; the top ten hold 9.5% to 15%. The source material was CD4+ or CD8+ T cells sorted from blood, sampled in a trial of the OX40 agonist ivuxolimab. The receptors stem from an adult with an advanced solid tumor such as melanoma, head and neck, liver or kidney cancer.

The chain carries TRBV11-2 and TRBJ1-1, with no clear D. This CDR3 comprises 12 residues. Germline CDR1 and CDR2: SGHAT and FQNNGV. V lost 4 bases and J 9 bases, leaving 12 bases between the germline ends. The chain's CDR3 is CASSSANGKAFF. The CDR3 DNA follows: TGTGCCAGCAGCTCCGCCAACGGAAAAGCTTTCTTT.

This clone was observed a few times. V and J are TRBV4-1 and TRBJ1-5, with 7 positions matching TRBD1. J was trimmed by 3 bases and V by 0 bases; bases with no gene match: 2. This CDR3 is built from 15 residues. Germline CDR1 is MGHRA and CDR2 is YSYEKL. The CDR3 is CASSQEGTANQPQHF. The CDR3 bases are TGCGCCAGCAGCCAAGAAGGGACAGCCAATCAGCCCCAGCATTTT.

The chain couples TRBV7-6 to TRBJ1-1; D is ambiguous. Germline assignment: CDR1 SGHVS and CDR2 FNYEAQ. The CDR3 is 14 amino acids. With 1 base removed from V and 0 bases from J, the gap between germline ends came to 6 bases. CDR3 nucleotide sequence: TGTGCCAGCAGCTTAGGGGTAATGAACACTGAAGCTTTCTTT. It encodes CASSLGVMNTEAFF. Supplemented by reference TRBV7-6 and TRBJ1-1, the full variable domain reads GAGVSQSPRYKVTKRGQDVALRCDPISGHVSLYWYRQALGQGPEFLTYFNYEAQQDKSGLPNDRFSAERPEGSISTLTIQRTEQRDSAMYRCASSLGVMNTEAFFGQGTRLTVV.

V is TRBV4-1 and J is TRBJ2-5; D perhaps matches TRBD2 (5 bases). Trimming took 6 bases from V and 5 from J, leaving 19 bases between them. The germline CDR1 and CDR2 sequences are MGHRA and YSYEKL. This CDR3 is 15 amino acids long. In DNA form, the CDR3 reads TGCGCCAGCAGACGAACGCCCCGGACTCAGGAGACCCAGTACTTC. Translation gives CASRRTPRTQETQYF.

The V and J genes are TRBV2 and TRBJ2-2; 8 positions agree with TRBD1. Germline V gene sequence: CDR1 SNHLY, CDR2 FYNNEI. The junction had 7 bases not matched to a gene; V was cut back by 9 bases and J by 7 bases. This CDR3 contains 13 residues. Here the CDR3 DNA reads TGTGCCAGGCTGACAGGGGATCACGGGGAGCTGTTTTTT. Translated, it gives CARLTGDHGELFF. The full variable domain, with the rest looked up from reference TRBV2 and TRBJ2-2, is EPEVTQTPSHQVTQMGQEVILRCVPISNHLYFYWYRQILGQKVEFLVSFYNNEISEKSEIFDDQFSVERPDGSNFTLKIRSTKLEDSAMYFCARLTGDHGELFFGEGSRLTVL.

Of note for this clone: Just one base apart from a much larger clone, this may be a read error. The V call is TRBV6-4, the J call TRBJ1-1; TRBD1 agrees at 7 bases. CDR1 and CDR2 from the germline V gene are MRHNA and SNTAGT. The CDR3 loop spans 14 amino acids. CDR3 DNA: TGTGCCGGCAGTGACGGGACAGAGAACACTGAAGCTTTCTTT. Translated: CAGSDGTENTEAFF.

J is TRBJ1-4 and V is TRBV5-5; TRBD1 aligns across 10 bases. This CDR3 has 15 residues. In germline, CDR1 is SGHKS, CDR2 YYEKEE (reference sequence). The ends lost 4 bases at V and 7 bases at J; junction bases unmatched: 7. CDR3 loop: CASSPWTGGIEKLFF. DNA of the CDR3: TGTGCCAGCAGCCCCTGGACAGGGGGTATTGAAAAACTGTTTTTT.

This chain uses TRBV5-6 with TRBJ2-7, with TRBD1 matching 11 bases. In germline, CDR1 is SGHDT, CDR2 YYEEEE. After removal of 2 bases from V and 5 bases from J, the junction contained 3 bases not matched to a gene. This CDR3 spans 14 amino acids. DNA for the CDR3: TGTGCCAGCAGCTTAGGACAGGGGGCGGACGAGCAGTACTTC. Encoded protein: CASSLGQGADEQYF.

The gene calls are TRBV4-2 and TRBJ2-5; 9 bases are shared with TRBD2. Germline trimming cut 1 base from V and 7 bases from J; bases unmatched to any gene: 1. The CDR3 consists of 13 residues. Germline assignment: CDR1 LGHNA and CDR2 YNFKEQ. The DNA for the CDR3 is TGTGCCAGCAGCCAAGCACTAGCGGGGACCCAGTACTTC. Its translation: CASSQALAGTQYF.

This sequence joins TRBV29-1 and TRBJ2-7; 7 positions match TRBD2. The germline V gene encodes CDR1 SQVTM and CDR2 ANQGSEA. Trimming cost V 2 bases and J 1 base; bases outside gene matches: 5. The CDR3 has 14 amino acids. CDR3 region: CSVERSSGSYEQYF. The CDR3 DNA reads TGCAGCGTTGAAAGGTCTAGCGGTTCCTACGAGCAGTACTTC.

The chain joins TRBV7-6 to TRBJ1-1, with D tentatively TRBD1 (5 bases). The CDR3 covers 14 residues. Germline V gene data show CDR1 as SGHVS and CDR2 as FNYEAQ. With 1 base removed from V and 11 bases from J, the gap between germline ends came to 17 bases. The CDR3 region has the DNA TGTGCCAGCAGCTTAGGTACCCAGGGTATAAGGGCTTTCTTT. Amino acid sequence: CASSLGTQGIRAFF.

V and J are TRBV27 and TRBJ1-1; the D is unclear. The CDR3 is 11 residues long. CDR1 is MNHEY, CDR2 SMNVEV, per germline (reference sequence). With 11 bases removed from V and 4 bases from J, the gap between germline ends came to 11 bases. This CDR3 is CAVELGTEAFF. Here the CDR3 DNA reads TGTGCCGTTGAATTGGGCACTGAAGCTTTCTTT.